This T cell receptor beta chain appears in the sequencing data of a study of control samples from healthy donors and cancer patients. V was pared by 3 bases and J by 2 bases, with 14 bases between. Germline CDR1 and CDR2: LNHDA and SQIVND (reference sequence). The CDR3 covers 15 residues. Method: immunoSEQ multiplex PCR; TCRdb's copy keeps in-frame clones and lacks some. This table has roughly 60,000 clones, around 94% appearing once. The V and J genes are TRBV19 and TRBJ2-7, with D possibly being TRBD1 or TRBD2 (6 bases each). This receptor was identified in a young man in good health. Sequenced: blood. The CDR3 nucleotides are TGTGCCAGTAGTATTAAGGGGGGCCCGCCCTACGAGCAGTACTTC. Residues: CASSIKGGPPYEQYF.